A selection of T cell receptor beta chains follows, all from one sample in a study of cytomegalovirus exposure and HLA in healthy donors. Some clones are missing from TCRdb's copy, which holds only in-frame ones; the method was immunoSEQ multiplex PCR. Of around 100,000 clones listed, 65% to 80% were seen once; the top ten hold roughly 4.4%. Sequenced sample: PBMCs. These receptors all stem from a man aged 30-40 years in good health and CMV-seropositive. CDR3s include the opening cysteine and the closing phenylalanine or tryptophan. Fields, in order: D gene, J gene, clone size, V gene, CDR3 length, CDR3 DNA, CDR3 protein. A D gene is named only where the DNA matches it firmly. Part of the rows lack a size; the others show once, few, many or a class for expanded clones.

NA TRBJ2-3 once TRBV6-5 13 TGTGCCAGCAGTCCGCGGGGCACAGATACGCAGTATTTT CASSPRGTDTQYF
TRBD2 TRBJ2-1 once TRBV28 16 TGTGCCAGCAGTACAGCGGGGGGTCCCTCCTACAATGAGCAGTTCTTC CASSTAGGPSYNEQFF
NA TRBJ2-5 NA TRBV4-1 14 TGCGCCAGCAGCCAGGGCAGGGAAAGAGAGACCCAGTACTTC CASSQGRERETQYF
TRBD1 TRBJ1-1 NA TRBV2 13 TGTGCCAGCGGGTCGGGACAGGGATTGGGAGCTTTCTTT CASGSGQGLGAFF
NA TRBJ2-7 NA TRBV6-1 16 TGTGCCAGCAGTGATAGGGCCAGGGTCTCCTCCTACGAGCAGTACTTC CASSDRARVSSYEQYF
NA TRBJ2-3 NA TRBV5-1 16 TGCGCCAGCAGCTTGGAGGGCAGACAGGCCACAGATACGCAGTATTTT CASSLEGRQATDTQYF
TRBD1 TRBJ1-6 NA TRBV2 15 TGTGCCAGCAGTGCTAGTACAGGGGATCATTCACCCCTCCACTTT CASSASTGDHSPLHF
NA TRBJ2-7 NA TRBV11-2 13 TGTGCCAGCAGCCCCATAAGGGGGGGCGAGCAGTACTTC CASSPIRGGEQYF
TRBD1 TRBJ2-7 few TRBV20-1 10 TGCAGTGCTACAGGGGGCGAGCAGTACTTC CSATGGEQYF
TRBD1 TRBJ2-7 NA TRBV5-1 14 TGCGCCAGCAGAAGACAGGGGGCCCCCTACGAGCAGTACTTC CASRRQGAPYEQYF
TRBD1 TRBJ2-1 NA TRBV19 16 TGTGCCAGTAGTATAGTCGACAGGGGGCTAAGGAATGAGCAGTTCTTC CASSIVDRGLRNEQFF
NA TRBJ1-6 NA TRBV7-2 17 TGTGCCAGCAGCTCGGCCTTTGGTTCATCGGGGAATTCACCCCTCCACTTT CASSSAFGSSGNSPLHF
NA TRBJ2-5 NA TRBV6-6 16 TGTGCCAGCAGCCCTCGACAGTCCCCCAGCCAAGAGACCCAGTACTTC CASSPRQSPSQETQYF
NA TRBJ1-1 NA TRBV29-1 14 TGCAGCGCTGGGAAGGGGATGGGGAACACTGAAGCTTTCTTT CSAGKGMGNTEAFF
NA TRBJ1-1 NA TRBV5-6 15 TGTGCCAGCAGCTGGTGGTCCAGGGGGAACACTGAAGCTTTCTTT CASSWWSRGNTEAFF
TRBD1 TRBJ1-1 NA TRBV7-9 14 TGTTCCAGCAGCCTGCCTGGGACAGTCACTGAAGCTTTCTTT CSSSLPGTVTEAFF
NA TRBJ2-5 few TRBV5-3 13 TGTGCCAGAAGCGGCACAGGTCCAGAGACCCAGTACTTC CARSGTGPETQYF
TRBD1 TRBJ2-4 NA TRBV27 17 TGTGCCAGCAGTAACCTTGACAGGGATTGGGCCAAAAACATTCAGTACTTC CASSNLDRDWAKNIQYF
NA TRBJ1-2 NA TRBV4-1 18 TGCGCCAGCAGCCAAGAGGAAGGGGTGGGTTATGGGAACTATGGCTACACCTTC CASSQEEGVGYGNYGYTF
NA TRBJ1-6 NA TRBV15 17 TGTGCCACCAGCAGAGATCGAGGGCAGGCTCATAATTCACCCCTCCACTTT CATSRDRGQAHNSPLHF
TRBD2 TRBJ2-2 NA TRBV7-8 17 TGTGCCAGCAGCGGACTCCTAGCGGGGGGGAACACCGGGGAGCTGTTTTTT CASSGLLAGGNTGELFF
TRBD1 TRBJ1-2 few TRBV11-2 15 TGTGCCAGCAGTTCCAGGGGGTTCAATAACTATGGCTACACCTTC CASSSRGFNNYGYTF
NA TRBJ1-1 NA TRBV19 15 TGTGCCAGTAGTATAATCGGGTCCATGAACACTGAAGCTTTCTTT CASSIIGSMNTEAFF
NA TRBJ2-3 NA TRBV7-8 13 TGTGCCAGCGGGGGGACTAGCACAGATACGCAGTATTTT CASGGTSTDTQYF
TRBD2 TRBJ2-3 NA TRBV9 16 TGTGCCAGCAGCGTCGGACTAGCGGACCCGGTTGATACGCAGTATTTT CASSVGLADPVDTQYF
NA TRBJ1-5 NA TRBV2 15 TGTGCCAGCAAGGGACTCGACAGCACGTATCAGCCCCAGCATTTT CASKGLDSTYQPQHF
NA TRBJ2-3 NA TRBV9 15 TGTGCCAGCAGCGTAGACGGGGGAAGCACAGATACGCAGTATTTT CASSVDGGSTDTQYF
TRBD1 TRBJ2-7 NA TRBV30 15 TGTGCCTGGAGAGACCCGACAGGGGCCGGCTACGAGCAGTACTTC CAWRDPTGAGYEQYF
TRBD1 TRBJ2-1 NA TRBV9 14 TGTGCCAGCAGCCCGGACAGGGAGGTGGATGAGCAGTTCTTC CASSPDREVDEQFF
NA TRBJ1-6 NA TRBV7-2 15 TGTGCCAGCAGCTTACTTACCCAGGGCGGTTCACCCCTCCACTTT CASSLLTQGGSPLHF
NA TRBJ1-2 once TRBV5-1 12 TGCGCCAGCAGCGGCGGAGGGACGGCGCCCACCTTC CASSGGGTAPTF
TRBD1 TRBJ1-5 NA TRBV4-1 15 TGCGCCAGCAGCCGAGGGACAGGGGAAAGGCAGCCCCAGCATTTT CASSRGTGERQPQHF
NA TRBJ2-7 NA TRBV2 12 TGTGCCGGCCAAAGTACTGGGCGCGAGCAGTACTTC CAGQSTGREQYF
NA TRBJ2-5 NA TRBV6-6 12 TGTGCCAGCAGTTACCACGGGGAGACCCAGTACTTC CASSYHGETQYF
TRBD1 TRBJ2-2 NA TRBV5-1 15 TGCGCCAGCAGGCGCGGGACAGGGGGAACCGGGGAGCTGTTTTTT CASRRGTGGTGELFF
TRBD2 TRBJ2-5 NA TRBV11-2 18 TGTGCCAGCAGCTTAAGGGGGGGACTAGCGGGGGGCGAAGAGACCCAGTACTTC CASSLRGGLAGGEETQYF
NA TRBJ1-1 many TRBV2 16 TGTGCCAGCAGTCTCGGGGGGGGCCGGTCGAACACTGAAGCTTTCTTT CASSLGGGRSNTEAFF
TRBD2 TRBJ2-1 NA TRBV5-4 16 TGTGCCAGCAGCGGTGCTAGCGGGGGCTCCTACAATGAGCAGTTCTTC CASSGASGGSYNEQFF
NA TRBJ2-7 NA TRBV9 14 TGTGCCAGCAGCGTAGCCGTCAGCTCCTACGAGCAGTACTTC CASSVAVSSYEQYF
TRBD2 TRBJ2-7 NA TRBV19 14 TGTGCCAGTAGCCAAGCGGGGGGGCCCCACGAGCAGTACTTC CASSQAGGPHEQYF
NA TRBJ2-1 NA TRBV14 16 TGTGCCAGCAGCCAGGTTAGCCCGTCCCTCTACAATGAGCAGTTCTTC CASSQVSPSLYNEQFF
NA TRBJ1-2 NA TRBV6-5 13 TGTGCCAGCACCCAATACGGGAACTATGGCTACACCTTC CASTQYGNYGYTF
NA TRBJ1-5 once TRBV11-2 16 TGTGCCAGCAGCTTAGGGCCGGGTAATAGCAATCAGCCCCAGCATTTT CASSLGPGNSNQPQHF
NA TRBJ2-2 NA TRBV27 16 TGTGCCAGCAGTTTATCGTCGGGGGGCAACACCGGGGAGCTGTTTTTT CASSLSSGGNTGELFF
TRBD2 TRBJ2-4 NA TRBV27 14 TGTGCCAGCAGTCCCGGGGGGGCCCCAAACATTCAGTACTTC CASSPGGAPNIQYF
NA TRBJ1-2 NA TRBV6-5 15 TGTGCCAGCAGTTCTAGACTGGAAGGAAACTATGGCTACACCTTC CASSSRLEGNYGYTF
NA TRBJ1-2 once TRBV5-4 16 TGTGCCAGCAGCTCATATTCCTCCGCAGCTAACTATGGCTACACCTTC CASSSYSSAANYGYTF
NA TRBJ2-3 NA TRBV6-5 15 TGTGCCAGCAGTTACTCCCCCAGAAACACAGATACGCAGTATTTT CASSYSPRNTDTQYF
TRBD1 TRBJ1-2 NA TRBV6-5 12 TGTGCCAGCAGTAAACGACAGGGGTCTGGCACCTTC CASSKRQGSGTF
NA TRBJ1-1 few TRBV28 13 TGTGCCAGCACTAACTTCAGGGACACTGAAGCTTTCTTT CASTNFRDTEAFF
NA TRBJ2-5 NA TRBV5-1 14 TGCGCCAGCAGCTTGAACGGGGGAGAGGAGACCCAGTACTTC CASSLNGGEETQYF
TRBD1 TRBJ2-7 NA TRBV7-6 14 TGTGCCAGCAGCCCCCCGGGACAGGGATACGAGCAGTACTTC CASSPPGQGYEQYF
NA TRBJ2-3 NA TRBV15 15 TGTGCCACCAGCAGAGGAGGGAGGAGCACAGATACGCAGTATTTT CATSRGGRSTDTQYF
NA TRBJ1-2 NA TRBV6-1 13 TGTGCCAGCAGTCCCGCCCTTCGCGGGCCCTACACCTTC CASSPALRGPYTF
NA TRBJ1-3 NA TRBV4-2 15 TGTGCCAGCAGCCCGGGGGGCGCTTATGGAAACACCATATATTTT CASSPGGAYGNTIYF
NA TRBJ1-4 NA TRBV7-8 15 TGTGCCAGCAGCTTAGGAGGCTCAACTAATGAAAAACTGTTTTTT CASSLGGSTNEKLFF
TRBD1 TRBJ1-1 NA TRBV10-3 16 TGTGCCATCAGTGGTGGCACAGGGGGGAGGGACACTGAAGCTTTCTTT CAISGGTGGRDTEAFF